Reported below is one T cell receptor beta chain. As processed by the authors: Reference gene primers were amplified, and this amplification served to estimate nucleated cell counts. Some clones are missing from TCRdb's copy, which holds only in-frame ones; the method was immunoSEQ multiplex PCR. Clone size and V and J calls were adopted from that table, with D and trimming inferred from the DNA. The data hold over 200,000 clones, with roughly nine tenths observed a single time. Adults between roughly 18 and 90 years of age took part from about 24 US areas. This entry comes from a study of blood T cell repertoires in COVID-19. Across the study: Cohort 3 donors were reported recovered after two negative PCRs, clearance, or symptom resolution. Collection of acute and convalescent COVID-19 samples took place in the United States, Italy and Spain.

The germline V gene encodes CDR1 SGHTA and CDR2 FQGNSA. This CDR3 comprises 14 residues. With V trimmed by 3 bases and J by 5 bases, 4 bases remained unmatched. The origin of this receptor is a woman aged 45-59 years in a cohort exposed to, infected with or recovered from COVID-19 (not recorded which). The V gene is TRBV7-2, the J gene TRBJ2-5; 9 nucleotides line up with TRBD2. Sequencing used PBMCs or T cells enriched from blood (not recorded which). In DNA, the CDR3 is TGTGCCAGCAGCTTTGCGGGGGGGCGGGAGACCCAGTACTTC. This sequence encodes CASSFAGGRETQYF.